One and the same sample provided the 30 T cell receptor beta chains below, sequenced in a study of shared clonotypes between healthy human individuals. Repertoires were generated with immunoSEQ multiplex PCR, while TCRdb's copy carries only in-frame clones and drops some. The sample shows 650,000 to 800,000 clones, roughly 72% of them seen only once. The material sequenced was memory CD4+ T cells sorted from blood. Noted subset: CD45RA-negative fraction. These receptors were taken from a woman aged 30 to 39 in good health.

The chain employs TRBV18 and TRBJ2-7; a possible D gene is TRBD2 (8 bases). Germline CDR1 KGHSH, CDR2 LQKENI. V lost 6 bases and J lost 3, with 21 bases in between. This CDR3 has 16 amino acids. The CDR3 DNA follows: TGTGCCAGCTCGCACCCGGGGGGGACAGCCCTCTACGAGCAGTACTTC. Translation: CASSHPGGTALYEQYF.

This clone has only one observation. The chain recombines TRBV28 with TRBJ2-3; 9 nucleotides match TRBD2. The length of the CDR3 is 19 residues. Losses at the gene ends were 4 bases for V and 1 base for J; bases not matched to a gene: 15. Germline CDR1 and CDR2: MDHEN and SYDVKM. CDR3 amino acids: CASSSPHGGREARTDTQYF. The CDR3 DNA follows: TGTGCCAGCAGTTCACCGCACGGCGGGAGGGAAGCGCGCACAGATACGCAGTATTTT.

This clone has a handful of counts. This chain's CDR3 is CASSPPTVYEQYF. The CDR3 DNA sequence: TGTGCCAGCTCACCCCCGACAGTCTACGAGCAGTACTTC. The gene calls are TRBV18 and TRBJ2-7; TRBD1 might be the D (5 bases). V was clipped by 3 bases and J by 3 bases, with 9 bases between them. Germline CDR1 KGHSH, CDR2 LQKENI. The CDR3 is made up of 13 amino acids.

The chain is built from TRBV11-2 and TRBJ2-1; D possibly corresponds to TRBD1 (7 bases). V was shortened by 5 bases and J by 7 bases, with 18 bases between the two germline ends. Germline V gives CDR1 SGHAT, CDR2 FQNNGV. This CDR3 comprises 15 residues. This CDR3 is CASSSRRAGGNEQFF. The CDR3 DNA reads as TGTGCCAGCAGCAGTAGACGGGCAGGGGGGAATGAGCAGTTCTTC.

The rearrangement links TRBV28 to TRBJ1-5, with a possible D match to TRBD1 (6 bases). Trimming stripped 3 bases from V and 6 bases from J, with 15 bases between. From germline, CDR1 is MDHEN and CDR2 SYDVKM. The CDR3 consists of 15 residues. The CDR3: CASSLWGAEGQPQHF. The DNA for the CDR3 is TGTGCCAGCAGTTTGTGGGGGGCGGAGGGTCAGCCCCAGCATTTT.

The CDR3 coding sequence is TGTGCCAGCAGCTCCGACAGGGGTTACAATGAGCAGTTCTTC. This encodes CASSSDRGYNEQFF. The chain has TRBV11-2 and TRBJ2-1, with 8 nucleotides matching TRBD1. The CDR3 is made up of 14 amino acids. In germline, CDR1 is SGHAT, CDR2 FQNNGV. With V trimmed by 4 bases and J by 4 bases, 3 bases remained unmatched.

This chain connects TRBV19 to TRBJ1-5, with D hard to call. Between the trimmed V and J ends, which lost 2 bases and 4 bases, there was a span of 12 bases. Germline V gene lookup returns CDR1 LNHDA and CDR2 SQIVND (reference sequence). The CDR3 loop spans 15 amino acids. CDR3 bases: TGTGCCAGTAGTATAAACGACGGAGGTAATCAGCCCCAGCATTTT. Translation: CASSINDGGNQPQHF.

The chain couples TRBV9 to TRBJ2-3; 7 nucleotides match TRBD2. CDR3 length: 15 residues. CDR1 is SGDLS, CDR2 YYNGEE, per germline. Germline trimming cut 2 bases from V and 2 bases from J; bases unmatched to any gene: 5. CDR3 nucleotide sequence: TGTGCCAGCAGCGTCTCTAGCGGAAACACAGATACGCAGTATTTT. Protein sequence: CASSVSSGNTDTQYF.

The genes are TRBV19 and TRBJ1-5; D call uncertain. Germline V lookup: CDR1 LNHDA, CDR2 SQIVND (reference sequence). Trimming removed 7 bases at V and 3 bases at J, with 13 bases between. The CDR3 extends over 14 amino acids. This CDR3 reads CASTPAGLNQPQHF. The CDR3, as DNA: TGTGCCAGTACCCCCGCAGGACTCAATCAGCCCCAGCATTTT.

The chain links TRBV6-1 to TRBJ2-1, with 8 positions matching TRBD1. The CDR3 has 15 residues. The J segment lost 6 bases and the V segment lost 6 bases, leaving 10 bases of the junction unmatched. Germline CDR1 is MNHNS and CDR2 is SASEGT. As DNA, the CDR3 is TGTGCCAGCAGCCCTCCCGGACAGGGCTTCAATGAGCAGTTCTTC. Protein: CASSPPGQGFNEQFF.

The V and J genes are TRBV19 and TRBJ2-1, with 9 bases identical to TRBD2. V lost 8 bases, J lost 5 bases, and 10 bases stayed unmatched. Germline CDR1 LNHDA, CDR2 SQIVND (reference sequence). The CDR3 contains 15 residues. The CDR3: CASRSEREVHNEQFF. CDR3 DNA sequence: TGTGCCAGTCGTAGTGAGCGGGAGGTGCACAATGAGCAGTTCTTC.

CDR3: CASSTTGGGETQYF. The CDR3, as DNA: TGTGCCAGCAGTACCACAGGGGGCGGAGAGACCCAGTACTTC. This chain connects TRBV5-4 to TRBJ2-5, with 9 nucleotides matching TRBD1. Germline lookup yields CDR1 SGHNT and CDR2 YYREEE (reference sequence). The CDR3 is 14 residues long. J gave up 4 bases and V 5 bases, and 6 bases lay outside the gene matches.

This sequence joins TRBV19 and TRBJ1-2, with 12 positions matching TRBD1. The J segment lost 1 base and the V segment lost 6 bases, leaving 9 bases of the junction unmatched. Germline V gene sequence: CDR1 LNHDA, CDR2 SQIVND (reference sequence). The length of the CDR3 is 17 residues. This CDR3 reads CASSPMGQGAFNYGYTF. The CDR3, as DNA: TGTGCCAGTAGCCCCATGGGACAGGGGGCCTTTAACTATGGCTACACCTTC.

This sequence joins TRBV6-5 and TRBJ2-7; TRBD2 matches 8 bases. This CDR3 comprises 15 residues. Germline loops: CDR1 MNHEY, CDR2 SVGAGI. With V trimmed by 6 bases and J by 6 bases, 13 bases remained unmatched. CDR3 in amino acids: CASSSPAGVVREQYF. Here the CDR3 DNA reads TGTGCCAGCAGCTCCCCAGCGGGAGTGGTGCGCGAGCAGTACTTC.

The V call is TRBV7-9, the J call TRBJ2-3, with D uncertain. Germline-derived CDR1 and CDR2 are SEHNR and FQNEAQ (reference sequence). Trimming stripped 5 bases from V and 0 bases from J, with 12 bases between. CDR3 size: 15 residues. As DNA, the CDR3 is TGTGCCAGCAGCGCAAATAGAGCTAGCACAGATACGCAGTATTTT. This sequence encodes CASSANRASTDTQYF.

This rearrangement joins TRBV30 to TRBJ2-7, with 7 nucleotides matching TRBD2. There are 13 residues in the CDR3. In germline, CDR1 is GTSNPN, CDR2 SVGIG (reference sequence). The ends lost 2 bases at V and 7 bases at J; junction bases unmatched: 8. Written as DNA, the CDR3 is TGTGCCTGGAGTTGGTCGGGAGGTGGAGAGCAGTACTTC. It codes for CAWSWSGGGEQYF.

The V gene is TRBV19, the J gene TRBJ2-3; TRBD2 agrees at 12 bases. The trim removed 4 bases at V and 1 base at J, leaving 3 bases unmatched. The CDR3 has 16 residues. Germline values: CDR1 LNHDA, CDR2 SQIVND (reference sequence). CDR3: CASSTLAGGGTDTQYF. In nucleotides, the CDR3 is TGTGCCAGTAGTACACTAGCGGGAGGCGGCACAGATACGCAGTATTTT.

The gene calls are TRBV27 and TRBJ1-1, with D possibly being TRBD1 (5 bases). Trimming took off 5 bases at V and 5 bases at J, with 12 bases between the two ends. The germline V gene encodes CDR1 MNHEY and CDR2 SMNVEV (reference sequence). The CDR3 loop spans 13 amino acids. The CDR3 loop reads CASSLPGRTEAFF. As DNA, the CDR3 is TGTGCCAGCAGTCTCCCAGGGAGGACTGAAGCTTTCTTT.

The CDR3 is CASSLGGRSSGANVLTF. The CDR3 nucleotides are TGTGCCAGCAGCTTAGGGGGTAGGAGCTCTGGGGCCAACGTCCTGACTTTC. The V call is TRBV13, the J call TRBJ2-6; D call uncertain. Germline V gene lookup returns CDR1 PRHDT and CDR2 FYEKMQ (reference sequence). V lost 0 bases to trimming and J lost 0 bases, with 9 bases between them. CDR3 length: 17 amino acids.

V usage is TRBV7-2 and J usage is TRBJ2-3; 11 positions match TRBD2. CDR3 length: 16 amino acids. V shed 5 bases, J shed 2 bases, and the junction held 6 bases outside the gene matches. Germline CDR1 reads SGHTA; CDR2 reads FQGNSA. Here the CDR3 DNA reads TGTGCCAGCAGCAGATTAGCGGGAGGGATCACAGATACGCAGTATTTT. Amino acids: CASSRLAGGITDTQYF.

The chain employs TRBV5-1 and TRBJ1-1; 9 positions agree with TRBD1. V lost 6 bases, J lost 5 bases, and 8 bases stayed unmatched. The CDR3 loop spans 14 amino acids. CDR1 and CDR2 from the germline V gene are SGHRS and YFSETQ. The CDR3 region is CASTFGQGRTEAFF. In DNA form, the CDR3 reads TGCGCCAGCACATTTGGACAGGGGAGGACTGAAGCTTTCTTT.

This clone was observed at least ten times. The chain has TRBV5-1 and TRBJ2-3; tentatively, D is TRBD2 (6 bases). CDR3 size: 14 residues. V shed 3 bases and J shed 6 bases, with 14 bases lying between them. Germline CDR1 is SGHRS and CDR2 is YFSETQ. In DNA, the CDR3 is TGCGCCAGCAGCTCAAAGGGTGGAGGGGATACGCAGTATTTT. Its protein is CASSSKGGGDTQYF. The full variable domain, in which reference TRBV5-1 and TRBJ2-3 provide the parts outside the CDR3, is KAGVTQTPRYLIKTRGQQVTLSCSPISGHRSVSWYQQTPGQGLQFLFEYFSETQRNKGNFPGRFSGRQFSNSRSEMNVSTLELGDSALYLCASSSKGGGDTQYFGPGTRLTVL.

This clone showed up just once. A read error is likely here: a far larger clone is one base away. The CDR3 sequence is CASSAGGEQYF. The CDR3 nucleotides are TGTGCCAGCAGCGCAGGGGGCGAGCAGTACTTC. This chain links TRBV7-9 with TRBJ2-7; 7 bases line up with TRBD1. The trim removed 5 bases at V and 6 bases at J, leaving 1 base unmatched. Per the germline V gene, CDR1 is SEHNR and CDR2 is FQNEAQ (reference sequence). The CDR3 is 11 residues long.

This clone was observed at least ten times. V gene TRBV4-1 combines with J gene TRBJ2-1; 15 bases fit TRBD2. V was clipped by 1 base and J by 13 bases; unmatched bases: 2. Germline lookup yields CDR1 MGHRA and CDR2 YSYEKL. The CDR3 is made up of 14 amino acids. CDR3 loop: CASSQGTSGRDQFF. The CDR3 DNA is TGCGCCAGCAGCCAAGGGACTAGCGGGAGGGATCAGTTCTTC.

J is TRBJ2-7 and V is TRBV29-1; a weak D match, TRBD1 (5 bases). Per germline, CDR1 SQVTM and CDR2 ANQGSEA. Trimming left V 4 bases short and J 2 bases short, with 15 bases between. This CDR3 comprises 14 residues. CDR3 DNA sequence: TGCAGCGTTGTTTATAGGGGTTTCCCCTACGAGCAGTACTTC. Protein sequence: CSVVYRGFPYEQYF.

The V call is TRBV7-9, the J call TRBJ1-6; no clear D. CDR3 length: 13 amino acids. V was pared by 5 bases and J by 10 bases, with 12 bases between. Germline V CDR1 and CDR2: SEHNR, FQNEAQ (reference sequence). CDR3 protein: CASSPLTDSPLHF. The CDR3, as DNA: TGTGCCAGCAGCCCCTTGACTGACTCACCCCTCCACTTT. Full variable domain (remainder filled in from reference TRBV7-9 and TRBJ1-6): DTGVSQNPRHKITKRGQNVTFRCDPISEHNRLYWYRQTLGQGPEFLTYFQNEAQLEKSRLLSDRFSAERPKGSFSTLEIQRTEQGDSAMYLCASSPLTDSPLHFGNGTRLTVT.

This clone was picked up one time. The chain links TRBV2 to TRBJ1-2; a possible D gene is TRBD1 (6 bases). V lost 6 bases and J 8 bases, leaving 13 bases between the germline ends. Germline CDR1 is SNHLY and CDR2 is FYNNEI. This CDR3 is built from 12 residues. CDR3 protein: CASRSQGTGYTF. CDR3 DNA: TGTGCCAGCAGAAGTCAGGGGACGGGCTACACCTTC.

The genes are TRBV7-3 and TRBJ2-3; TRBD1 aligns across 9 bases. The CDR3 is 14 amino acids. Germline lookup yields CDR1 SGHTA and CDR2 FQGTGA. J lost 8 bases, V lost 5 bases, and 8 bases had no gene match. The CDR3 spells CASSADRGMGTQYF. As DNA, the CDR3 is TGTGCCAGCAGCGCGGACAGGGGAATGGGTACGCAGTATTTT.

This chain connects TRBV21-1 to TRBJ2-2; the DNA was not used to check the table's D call, TRBD1. TRBV21-1 constitutes a pseudogene. The CDR3 totals 14 residues. CDR3 residues: CASSQTALTGELFF. The CDR3 DNA follows: TGTGCCAGCAGCCAGACAGCACTCACCGGGGAGCTGTTTTTT.

V gene TRBV28 combines with J gene TRBJ2-4, with 15 bases fitting TRBD2. This CDR3 contains 18 residues. Trimming cost V 6 bases and J 0 bases; bases outside gene matches: 6. Germline CDR1 and CDR2: MDHEN and SYDVKM. CDR3 sequence: CASRLGLAGGIAKNIQYF. In DNA form, the CDR3 reads TGTGCCAGCAGACTTGGACTAGCGGGAGGGATAGCCAAAAACATTCAGTACTTC. Full variable domain (outside the CDR3, taken from reference TRBV28 and TRBJ2-4): DVKVTQSSRYLVKRTGEKVFLECVQDMDHENMFWYRQDPGLGLRLIYFSYDVKMKEKGDIPEGYSVSREKKERFSLILESASTNQTSMYLCASRLGLAGGIAKNIQYFGAGTRLSVL.